This TCR beta chain derives from a study of human CD8 memory T cell subsets. The CDR3 is 13 residues long. Germline CDR1 SGHRS, CDR2 YFSETQ. UMI-labeled 5' RACE was the method by which TCR beta libraries were made. One entry per CDR3 protein, without DNA, is what TCRdb gives after re-calling the 5' RACE reads. The table for this sample gives fewer than 7,500 distinct CDR3 sequences. Broader study findings: In contrast to effector memory cells, stem-like memory and precursor exhausted T cells had similarly high diversity.

The TPEX subset meant dysfunctional early memory CD8+ cells, CCR7+ PD-1+ TIGIT+. By negative magnetic separation, total CD8+ T cells were enriched. Concerning this clonotype: Its specificity is not known.

V gene TRBV5-1 combines with J gene TRBJ2-5; the D call from TCRdb, TRBD1, cannot be confirmed without DNA. Sequenced input: CD8+ T cells from PBMCs. The clonotype originates from a human donor in good health. The CDR3 spells CASRDRRQETQYF.